This is a list of T cell receptor beta chains from one sample in a study of T cells expressing NK-cell markers. For each CDR3 protein, TCRdb gives one entry from its re-call of the 5' RACE reads, without DNA. This table lists 400,000 to 500,000 distinct CDR3 sequences. Sequenced material: blood T cells: a sorted CD56 or NKG2C T cell subset, CD4+ or CD8+ T cells, or bulk PBMC T cells (not recorded which). These receptors all come from a woman aged 18 to 75 in good health. CDR3s include the opening cysteine and the closing phenylalanine or tryptophan.

V gene,J gene,CDR3 protein
TRBV12-3/TRBV12-4,TRBJ2-3,CASSFQASTDTQYF
TRBV18,TRBJ1-2,CASSPDHRPSYGYTF
TRBV21-1,TRBJ1-1,CASSRGQVTTEAFF
TRBV5-4,TRBJ2-1,CASTQLGGSSYNEQFF
TRBV7-6,TRBJ1-1,CASSPPQGSNTEAFF
TRBV11-1,TRBJ2-6,CASSLPSSGGALGANVLTF
TRBV6-5,TRBJ1-3,CASSYSLSSGNTIYF
TRBV28,TRBJ1-1,CASSTTGRGNTEAFF
TRBV5-1,TRBJ2-4,CASSSGRGGDIQYF
TRBV20-1,TRBJ1-2,CSAPQHVGQVGGYTF
TRBV5-6,TRBJ2-1,CASSLDRGRNEQFF
TRBV6-1,TRBJ2-1,CASIAGTSYNEQFF
TRBV6-2/TRBV6-3,TRBJ2-7,CASSYFGPAGEQYF
TRBV29-1,TRBJ2-3,CSAEGLAGVSTDTQYF
TRBV2,TRBJ2-1,CASETSGGNNEQFF
TRBV7-2,TRBJ2-5,CASSIQTGAVETQYF
TRBV5-1,TRBJ1-1,CASSLGGPHTEAFF
TRBV29-1,TRBJ2-5,CSVSRGIETQYF
TRBV20-1,TRBJ2-3,CSARVRGGADTQYF
TRBV6-5,TRBJ2-7,CASGFLGTSGYEQYF
TRBV27,TRBJ1-5,CASRGREGGRQPQHF
TRBV6-1,TRBJ1-1,CASRTDRRNTEAFF
TRBV29-1,TRBJ2-2,CSVEDSALELFF
TRBV4-1,TRBJ2-4,CASSPHALAKNIQYF
TRBV10-3,TRBJ2-3,CAISDIRTATDTQYF
TRBV19,TRBJ1-5,CASSTAPDQGQPQHF
TRBV7-2,TRBJ2-7,CASSATGTDYEQYF
TRBV20-1,TRBJ1-5,CSASLGSYSNQPQHF
TRBV7-2,TRBJ2-3,CASSSQGRGTDTQYF
TRBV18,TRBJ2-5,CASSTTRETQYF
TRBV4-3,TRBJ2-7,CASSLGAGGPNEQYF
TRBV15,TRBJ2-3,CATSSAWGFTSTDTQYF
TRBV12-3/TRBV12-4,TRBJ2-1,CATLPEYNEQFF
TRBV29-1,TRBJ1-6,CSVRTGENSPLHF
TRBV19,TRBJ2-1,CASSTSYNEQFF
TRBV4-3,TRBJ2-7,CASSQVPGHPGEQYF
TRBV12-3/TRBV12-4,TRBJ2-5,CASSRQQETQYF
TRBV10-3,TRBJ2-7,CAISESAYYEQYF
TRBV29-1,TRBJ2-7,CSYGQASSYEQYF
TRBV20-1,TRBJ1-1,CSAQSNGRMNTEAFF
TRBV4-2,TRBJ2-7,CASRAAGTGAYEQYF
TRBV5-1,TRBJ2-5,CASSLFGAGVETQYF
TRBV28,TRBJ2-7,CASRRTPSYEQYF
TRBV29-1,TRBJ2-1,CSVDGQLASQFF
TRBV6-1,TRBJ2-7,CASAREAASSYEQYF
TRBV12-3/TRBV12-4,TRBJ2-5,CASSLVGPPETQYF
TRBV5-1,TRBJ2-2,CASSLDRGQDTGELFF
TRBV12-3/TRBV12-4,TRBJ2-3,CASRNLLRDTQYF
TRBV12-3/TRBV12-4,TRBJ1-5,CASSPRQTDMGPQHF
TRBV5-6,TRBJ2-1,CASSEGISPYNNEQFF
TRBV20-1,TRBJ1-2,CSARASTETNYGYTF
TRBV29-1,TRBJ2-3,CSVEPREGDTQYF